Listed below are T cell receptor beta chains from one sample, sequenced in a study of Ad26.COV2.S vaccination and SARS-CoV-2 variants. This table comes from immunoSEQ multiplex PCR, and its TCRdb copy is limited to in-frame clones, with some not included. The table includes approximately 340,000 clones, roughly 84% detected once. The sequencing here drew on peripheral blood, taken in a trial of Ad26.COV2.S vaccine versus placebo. Source of these receptors: a person between 18 and 60 years old who received the Ad26.COV2.S COVID-19 vaccine or a placebo. Each CDR3 is given with its conserved first and last residue. The order of the fields is CDR3 protein, CDR3 DNA, CDR3 length, V gene, D gene, J gene, clone size. A D gene is named only where the DNA matches it firmly. Rows give clone size only sometimes, using once, few, many, or a class for an expanded clone.

CASSFPGQGTDTQYF TGTGCCAGCAGCTTTCCGGGACAGGGGACAGATACGCAGTATTTT 15 TRBV7-2 TRBD1 TRBJ2-3 NA
CASWTTGQPGANVLTF TGTGCCAGCTGGACGACAGGGCAGCCTGGGGCCAACGTCCTGACTTTC 16 TRBV5-4 TRBD1 TRBJ2-6 NA
CASSADRDGGNTIYF TGTGCCAGCAGCGCAGACAGGGACGGTGGAAACACCATATATTTT 15 TRBV7-9 TRBD1 TRBJ1-3 NA
CASSPGGQRDIQYF TGTGCCAGCAGCCCCGGGGGACAAAGGGACATTCAGTACTTC 14 TRBV6-5 NA TRBJ2-4 NA
CAWSPTRNGYTF TGTGCCTGGAGTCCCACGAGGAATGGCTACACCTTC 12 TRBV30 NA TRBJ1-2 NA
CASSLGGQGAKTQYF TGTGCCAGCAGCTTAGGAGGTCAGGGGGCAAAGACCCAGTACTTC 15 TRBV11-2 TRBD1 TRBJ2-5 NA
CASSDNYGSYEQYF TGTGCCAGCAGTGATAACTATGGGTCCTACGAGCAGTACTTC 14 TRBV2 NA TRBJ2-7 NA
CASSLIPGGAAQETQYF TGTGCCAGCAGCTTAATCCCCGGTGGGGCAGCCCAAGAGACCCAGTACTTC 17 TRBV11-2 NA TRBJ2-5 once
CASSNGLAGGSWEQYF TGTGCCAGCAGTAACGGACTAGCGGGAGGTTCGTGGGAGCAGTACTTC 16 TRBV28 TRBD2 TRBJ2-7 NA
CASSRPGSGANVLTF TGTGCCAGCAGCCGACCCGGGTCTGGGGCCAACGTCCTGACTTTC 15 TRBV3-1/TRBV3-2 NA TRBJ2-6 NA
CASSPLGQGAEMNTEAFF TGTGCCAGCAGCCCCCTTGGACAGGGGGCCGAAATGAACACTGAAGCTTTCTTT 18 TRBV5-6 TRBD1 TRBJ1-1 NA
CASSLGLAGGSKHNEQFF TGTGCCAGCAGCTTGGGACTAGCGGGGGGCTCGAAACACAATGAGCAGTTCTTC 18 TRBV5-5 TRBD2 TRBJ2-1 NA
CASTEGLSGNTIYF TGTGCCAGCACGGAGGGGCTAAGTGGAAACACCATATATTTT 14 TRBV2 NA TRBJ1-3 NA
CASSIGDGTGNQPQHF TGTGCCAGTAGTATCGGGGACGGGACAGGGAATCAGCCCCAGCATTTT 16 TRBV19 TRBD1 TRBJ1-5 NA
CASSTRDRGKTQYF TGTGCCAGCAGCACCCGAGACAGGGGAAAGACCCAGTACTTC 14 TRBV9 TRBD1 TRBJ2-5 NA
CASSLIQGNTGELFF TGTGCCAGCAGCTTGATACAGGGGAACACCGGGGAGCTGTTTTTT 15 TRBV5-8 NA TRBJ2-2 NA
CASSASGFIAQNIQYF TGTGCCAGCAGTGCATCAGGGTTTATTGCCCAAAACATTCAGTACTTC 16 TRBV28 NA TRBJ2-4 NA
CASSPYRDSSTDTQYF TGTGCCAGCAGCCCGTACCGGGACTCAAGCACAGATACGCAGTATTTT 16 TRBV3-1/TRBV3-2 NA TRBJ2-3 once
CASSPSREGAGNTIYF TGTGCCAGCAGCCCCTCGAGGGAGGGGGCCGGAAACACCATATATTTT 16 TRBV7-6 TRBD1 TRBJ1-3 NA
CASSSGTVTFYNSPLHF TGCGCCAGCAGTTCTGGGACCGTAACCTTCTATAATTCACCCCTCCACTTT 17 TRBV5-1 NA TRBJ1-6 NA
CASSQDTGVQPQHF TGTGCCAGCAGCCAAGATACAGGGGTTCAGCCCCAGCATTTT 14 TRBV3-1/TRBV3-2 TRBD1 TRBJ1-5 NA
CATRGASYNEQFF TGTGCCACCCGAGGGGCCTCCTACAATGAGCAGTTCTTC 13 TRBV28 NA TRBJ2-1 NA
CASTSGQGTNTEAFF TGTGCCAGCACCTCCGGACAGGGGACGAACACTGAAGCTTTCTTT 15 TRBV6-5 TRBD1 TRBJ1-1 NA
CASSIGQGPYEQYF TGTGCCAGCAGCATAGGACAGGGGCCCTACGAGCAGTACTTC 14 TRBV11-2 TRBD1 TRBJ2-7 NA
CASRTPGQKGYTF TGTGCCAGCAGAACCCCGGGACAGAAGGGCTACACCTTC 13 TRBV28 TRBD1 TRBJ1-2 few
CAIQPWAGEMINEQYF TGTGCCATTCAGCCCTGGGCGGGAGAAATGATTAACGAGCAGTACTTC 16 TRBV10-3 TRBD2 TRBJ2-7 NA
CASSQRTSGGTFPDTQYF TGTGCCAGCAGCCAACGGACTAGCGGGGGGACTTTCCCAGATACGCAGTATTTT 18 TRBV5-5 TRBD2 TRBJ2-3 once
CASSLGQMSPLHF TGTGCCAGCAGTTTGGGACAGATGTCACCCCTCCACTTT 13 TRBV12-3/TRBV12-4 TRBD1 TRBJ1-6 NA
CASSIGLAGNDEQFF TGTGCCAGTAGTATTGGACTAGCGGGAAACGATGAGCAGTTCTTC 15 TRBV19 TRBD2 TRBJ2-1 few
CASSERNDRGHTEAFF TGTGCCAGCAGTGAAAGGAATGACAGGGGGCACACTGAAGCTTTCTTT 16 TRBV25-1 TRBD1 TRBJ1-1 NA
CASSPGGRGENTEAFF TGTGCCAGCAGCCCCGGGGGGCGGGGAGAAAACACTGAAGCTTTCTTT 16 TRBV6-2/TRBV6-3 NA TRBJ1-1 once
CASSVGTSGRAEAEQFF TGTGCCAGCAGCGTAGGAACTAGCGGGAGGGCCGAGGCTGAGCAGTTCTTC 17 TRBV9 TRBD2 TRBJ2-1 NA
CSASPPSGAYEQYF TGCAGTGCTAGTCCCCCTAGCGGGGCCTACGAGCAGTACTTC 14 TRBV20-1 TRBD2 TRBJ2-7 NA
CASSVEGNTEAFF TGTGCCAGCAGCGTAGAAGGGAACACTGAAGCTTTCTTT 13 TRBV9 NA TRBJ1-1 NA
CASRGYTEAFF TGTGCCAGCAGGGGGTACACTGAAGCTTTCTTT 11 TRBV28 NA TRBJ1-1 NA
CASSYVRTEAFF TGTGCCAGCAGCTATGTAAGGACTGAAGCTTTCTTT 12 TRBV5-6 NA TRBJ1-1 NA
CASSFPQGRTEAFF TGTGCCAGCAGCTTCCCCCAGGGTAGGACTGAAGCTTTCTTT 14 TRBV5-8 NA TRBJ1-1 NA
CASSDLSSGEKLFF TGTGCCAGCAGTGACTTGAGCTCTGGGGAAAAACTGTTTTTT 14 TRBV2 NA TRBJ1-4 NA
CASSLSGPDTQYF TGTGCCAGCAGCCTAAGCGGGCCAGATACGCAGTATTTT 13 TRBV3-1/TRBV3-2 NA TRBJ2-3 NA
CASSFSTGGTEAFF TGTGCCAGCAGCTTTAGTACAGGGGGCACTGAAGCTTTCTTT 14 TRBV11-2 TRBD1 TRBJ1-1 NA